This T cell receptor beta chain was sequenced in a study of T cells in Graves' hyperthyroidism and ophthalmopathy. Findings of the study overall: Most clonotypes expanded in thyroid above 0.001 were likewise present in blood.

It was RNA transcripts that yielded the amplified TCR beta CDR3 regions. The study used the HTBI primer set for a first-round RT-PCR of the TCR CDR3. MiXCR, applied by TCRdb to the multiplex PCR reads, yields one record per CDR3 protein. The sample yields about 760,000 distinct CDR3 sequences, over 35% seen once. Over 18 months, lack of ophthalmopathy progression marked Graves' hyperthyroidism as stable. Worth noting for this clonotype: The antigen is undetermined.

Germline V gene data show CDR1 as SGHNT and CDR2 as YYREEE (reference sequence). The J segment lost 2 bases and the V segment lost 4 bases, leaving 15 bases of the junction unmatched. The CDR3 has 18 amino acids. What was sequenced was blood. The receptor was isolated from a woman aged 40 to 55 with Graves' hyperthyroidism. The chain joins TRBV5-4 to TRBJ2-5, with TRBD2 matching over 9 bases. The CDR3 nucleotides are TGTGCCAGCAGCCAACCTGGGGGGCTAGCGGGGCCACAAGAGACCCAGTACTTC. This encodes CASSQPGGLAGPQETQYF.